The subject of this entry is one T cell receptor (beta chain). Its specific antigen is unknown. Qualities for individual bases were not recorded, and no much larger clone is one base off. This sample was taken from a study of OX40 agonist ivuxolimab in advanced cancers. General notes on the study: Ivuxolimab, which targeted the costimulatory receptor OX40 (CD134), was an agonistic, fully human IgG2 monoclonal antibody. Intravenous ivuxolimab was administered to patients every 2 weeks at six dose levels: 0.01, 0.1, 0.3, 1.5, 3 and 10 mg/kg. Among the 52 dose-escalation patients, 19 had hepatocellular carcinoma, around 15 melanoma, 9 renal cell carcinoma and 9 head and neck cancer. In the dose-escalation cohort, more than 75% of patients were male, and the mean age was around 60 years, with a range of about 23 to 80. Prior anti-PD-1, anti-PD-L1 or anti-CTLA-4 therapy was permitted, and 30% to 45% of dose-escalation patients had received checkpoint inhibitors. Three dose-escalation patients achieved partial responses, one with hepatocellular carcinoma and two with cutaneous melanoma. The purpose of peripheral TCRbeta sequencing was to test whether ivuxolimab changed TCR sequence diversity and led to clonal T-cell expansion. The paper reports the monotherapy dose-escalation portion (N ≈ 50 patients) of the phase I ivuxolimab trial. Results the study describes overall, beyond this receptor: After ivuxolimab, more expanded clones were found on average in CD8+ T cells than in CD4+ T cells. Low levels of normalized T-cell clonal expansion were also seen in some patients who did not respond. Which antigens the clonally expanded peripheral T cells were specific for was not determined. Partial responders in the 0.1-3.0 mg/kg groups had among the lowest normalized peripheral clonal expansion, especially among CD8+ T cells. Clonal expansion of both CD4+ and CD8+ blood T cells was observed from baseline to week 6 at doses 0.1 to 3.0 mg/kg.

Genomic DNA was isolated from the sorted cells so that the TCRbeta CDR3 region could be sequenced. TCRbeta CDR3 regions were sequenced using the immunoSEQ Assay. TCRdb carries this immuneACCESS record with in-frame sequences only. Its versions omit some clonotypes, under half of them owing to an unresolved V gene in the studies checked, with the rest unexplained. The sample table holds 74,000 or so clones, of which 85% to 95% were seen once. The top ten hold around 15% of the sample. Patients with a history of autoimmune disease or receiving systemic immunosuppression were excluded from the trial. Peripheral blood for TCR sequencing was collected from all dose cohorts at baseline, on cycle 4 day 1, and on cycle 7 day 1. The samples were taken from a phase I, first-in-human, multicenter, open-label dose-escalation trial of ivuxolimab. Adults with locally advanced or metastatic melanoma, renal cell, hepatocellular, or head and neck squamous cell carcinoma were enrolled in the trial. Before TCR sequencing, CD4+ and CD8+ T cells were separately sorted from peripheral blood.

The sample was CD4+ or CD8+ T cells sorted from blood, taken in a trial of the OX40 agonist ivuxolimab. The sequence was collected from an adult with an advanced solid tumor such as melanoma, head and neck, liver or kidney cancer.

At the DNA level, the sequence is TGCGCCAGCAGCCAAGATCAGCGGGGGGGCCGAGAGACCCAGTACTTC. It specifies CASSQDQRGGRETQYF. This chain joins TRBV4-1 to TRBJ2-5; TRBD2 lines up with 10 middle nucleotides. For this chain, trimming is 0 bases at the V end and 4 bases at the J end, and the number of junction bases without a gene match is 5. The CDR1 and CDR2 encoded by the germline V gene are MGHRA and YSYEKL. The cysteine opens and the phenylalanine closes a CDR3 of 16 amino acids. Only the CDR3 DNA stays, 48 bases, in frame from base 1.